These 13 T cell receptor beta chains were sequenced from one sample in a study of blood T cell repertoires in COVID-19. Profiled with immunoSEQ multiplex PCR; TCRdb holds only in-frame clones, not every one. This table has fewer than 250,000 clones, almost 85% appearing once. Sequencing input: peripheral blood. These receptors originate from a man aged 50-59 years with acute or convalescent COVID-19.

The rearrangement joins TRBV6-5 to TRBJ2-7; perhaps TRBD1 as D (6 bases). This CDR3 contains 13 residues. Trimming took 6 bases from V and 3 from J, leaving 12 bases between them. Germline CDR1 and CDR2: MNHEY and SVGAGI. This CDR3 is CASRDSEYYEQYF. In DNA form, the CDR3 reads TGTGCCAGCAGGGACAGCGAGTACTACGAGCAGTACTTC.

This chain connects TRBV5-4 to TRBJ1-1, with a tentative D call TRBD1 (5 bases). Trimming took off 4 bases at V and 5 bases at J, with 18 bases between the two ends. Germline-derived CDR1 and CDR2 are SGHNT and YYREEE (reference sequence). The CDR3 loop spans 15 amino acids. CDR3 nucleotides: TGTGCCAGCAGCCCCAGCTATGGGGCTGAAACTGAAGCTTTCTTT. Translated, it gives CASSPSYGAETEAFF.

Turning to this clone: One end of the junction is discordant with germline, which a read error may explain. The chain recombines TRBV7-7 with TRBJ2-5; 9 nucleotides align to TRBD1. CDR3 length: 13 amino acids. Germline V gives CDR1 SSHAT, CDR2 FNYEAQ (reference sequence). The CDR3 sequence: CASSLTGGETQYF. In DNA form, the CDR3 reads TGTGCTAGCAGCTTGACAGGGGGAGAGACCCAGTACTTC.

V is TRBV27 and J is TRBJ2-7; TRBD2 might be the D (6 bases). Germline CDR1 reads MNHEY; CDR2 reads SMNVEV (reference sequence). The length of the CDR3 is 16 residues. Between the trimmed V and J ends, which lost 2 bases and 0 bases, there was a span of 14 bases. The CDR3 sequence is CASSLRAGRSSYEQYF. For the CDR3, the DNA is TGTGCCAGCAGTTTAAGAGCGGGTCGTAGCTCCTACGAGCAGTACTTC.

V gene TRBV20-1 combines with J gene TRBJ2-1; TRBD2 aligns across 7 bases. CDR1 and CDR2 (germline): DFQATT, SNEGSKA (reference sequence). This CDR3 spans 9 amino acids. The CDR3 region has the DNA TGCAGCGCGGGAGTTGAGCAGTTCTTC. As protein: CSAGVEQFF.

The chain carries TRBV23-1 and TRBJ1-1; D gene ambiguous. TRBV23-1 carries the ORF label, with uncertain function. There are 12 residues in the CDR3. The V gene lost 4 bases and the J gene lost 1 base, with 4 bases spanning the gap. In nucleotides, the CDR3 is TGCGCCAGCAGTCGGAGGAACACTGAAGCTTTCTTT. Protein product: CASSRRNTEAFF.

The chain joins TRBV10-1 to TRBJ2-3; possible D gene TRBD1, 7 bases. V lost 8 bases to trimming and J lost 2 bases, with 14 bases between them. Per germline, CDR1 WNHNN and CDR2 SYGVQD (reference sequence). The CDR3 runs 14 residues. CDR3 amino acids: CASSEGQNTDTQYF. Here the CDR3 DNA reads TGCGCCAGCTCGGAGGGACAGAACACAGATACGCAGTATTTT.

V gene TRBV2 combines with J gene TRBJ2-2, with a weak D call TRBD1 (5 bases). Germline values: CDR1 SNHLY, CDR2 FYNNEI. Trimming pared 7 bases from V and 0 bases from J, leaving 9 bases between. The CDR3 is made up of 14 amino acids. CDR3 sequence reads: CASNGQSNTGELFF. The CDR3 DNA reads as TGTGCCAGCAATGGACAATCGAACACCGGGGAGCTGTTTTTT.

This clone was picked up a small number of times. The V call is TRBV4-1, the J call TRBJ1-3; no clear D gene. V shed 1 base and J shed 0 bases, with 7 bases lying between them. The CDR3 spans 15 residues. CDR1 and CDR2 from the germline V gene are MGHRA and YSYEKL. CDR3 DNA: TGCGCCAGCAGCCAAGTGGGAGACTCTGGAAACACCATATATTTT. This codes for CASSQVGDSGNTIYF.

Regarding this clone: The sample has other DNA sequences that encode this CDR3 too. The genes are TRBV12-3 or TRBV12-4 and TRBJ2-7; TRBD1 is a possible D gene (6 bases). This CDR3 spans 12 amino acids. The germline V and J ends were trimmed by 5 bases and 4 bases, with 9 bases remaining between them. CDR3 bases: TGTGCCAGCAGTCGTACAGGGTACGAGCAGTACTTC. Encoded protein: CASSRTGYEQYF.

The J gene is TRBJ2-7, the V gene TRBV21-1; the table's D call of TRBD1 was not tested on the DNA. TRBV21-1 is a listed pseudogene. The CDR3 runs to 14 residues. The CDR3 DNA sequence: TGTGCCAGCAGCGTTACAGGGGGCTCCTACGAGCAGTACTTC. Residues: CASSVTGGSYEQYF.

The V gene is TRBV18, the J gene TRBJ1-3; D not certain. The CDR3 sequence is 17 residues long. Germline CDR1 KGHSH, CDR2 LQKENI. V was shortened by 0 bases and J by 0 bases, with 12 bases between the two germline ends. The DNA of the CDR3 is TGTGCCAGCTCACCACCATCCGTACGGGTCTCTGGAAACACCATATATTTT. Protein: CASSPPSVRVSGNTIYF.

This clone was counted only a few times. The V gene is TRBV28, the J gene TRBJ2-3; weak D call: TRBD1 (6 bases). Trimming left V 7 bases short and J 2 bases short, with 25 bases between. Germline V lookup: CDR1 MDHEN, CDR2 SYDVKM. The length of the CDR3 is 18 residues. In DNA, the CDR3 is TGTGCCAGCATCCCGTTGATATATTTGGGGGCAGACACAGATACGCAGTATTTT. It encodes CASIPLIYLGADTDTQYF.